These 23 T cell receptor beta chains originate from one sample sequenced in a study of blood T cells in healthy people across ages. Primers used in a second PCR of about 7 to 12 cycles were a sample-barcoded 5' primer and a J-beta primer mix. TCRdb itself ran the 5' RACE reads through MiXCR, one entry per CDR3 protein. In the table there are 600,000 or so distinct CDR3 sequences, over 20% of which are singletons. The sequencing input was blood. These TCRs come from a man in his 70s in good health.

Comment on this clonotype: A much larger clone sits a single nucleotide away, making a read error possible. The rearrangement links TRBV7-2 to TRBJ2-5, with 12 bases aligning to TRBD2. The CDR3 covers 15 residues. CDR1 is SGHTA and CDR2 is FQGNSA in the germline V gene. V trimming: 3 bases; J trimming: 4 bases; junction bases outside the gene matches: 3. The CDR3 bases are TGTGCCAGCAGCTTGACTAGCGGGGGTTTAGAGACCCAGTACTTC. This encodes CASSLTSGGLETQYF.

Of note for this clonotype: One junction end does not reproduce the germline sequence, and a read error may be involved. The gene calls are TRBV4-2 and TRBJ2-5; TRBD2 might be the D (5 bases). The CDR3 loop spans 16 amino acids. The germline V gene has CDR1 LGHNA and CDR2 YNFKEQ. CDR3 in DNA: TGTGCCAGCATCCAACCATATGGGAGTCAACAAGAGACCCAGTACTTC. This gives the protein CASIQPYGSQQETQYF.

V is TRBV4-1 and J is TRBJ2-7, with D maybe TRBD2 (5 bases). Per germline, CDR1 MGHRA and CDR2 YSYEKL. V dropped 0 bases and J dropped 3 bases, with 9 bases sitting between them. The CDR3 loop spans 14 amino acids. For the CDR3, the DNA is TGCGCCAGCAGCCAAGATGTACGGGACTACGAGCAGTACTTC. This gives the protein CASSQDVRDYEQYF.

This clonotype was recorded a few times. The rearrangement joins TRBV4-3 to TRBJ2-5; TRBD2 matches at 8 bases. The DNA end is more similar to TRBJ2-1, so the J call may be wrong. Germline values: CDR1 LGHNA, CDR2 YSLEER. This CDR3 contains 16 residues. The chain's CDR3 is CASSQETGGPGNEQFF. DNA of the CDR3: TGCGCCAGCAGCCAAGAGACGGGAGGGCCTGGCAATGAGCAGTTCTTC.

This clonotype was seen only a few times. This chain joins TRBV9 and TRBJ1-2; D is unresolved. This CDR3 is built from 13 residues. V was cut by 3 bases and J by 4 bases, with 10 bases left in between. From germline, CDR1 is SGDLS and CDR2 YYNGEE. The CDR3 loop reads CASSDGYSYGYTF. CDR3 DNA: TGTGCCAGCAGCGACGGATACAGCTATGGCTACACCTTC.

This clonotype was counted only a few times. CDR3 residues: CSAPTSGRASYNEQFF. As DNA, the CDR3 is TGCAGCGCTCCGACTAGCGGGAGGGCTTCCTACAATGAGCAGTTCTTC. The gene calls are TRBV29-1 and TRBJ2-1, with 14 positions matching TRBD2. Germline lookup yields CDR1 SQVTM and CDR2 ANQGSEA. The V gene end was trimmed by 7 bases and the J gene end by 1 base; junction bases not matched to a gene: 6. This CDR3 region has 16 residues.

This clonotype has only a few counts. The rearrangement uses TRBV18 and TRBJ1-3; 10 bases agree with TRBD1. After removal of 3 bases from V and 0 bases from J, the junction contained 5 bases not matched to a gene. CDR1 is KGHSH, CDR2 LQKENI, per germline. This CDR3 has 17 residues. CDR3 sequence (DNA): TGTGCCAGCTCACCGCTCCGGACAGGGGGCTCTGGAAACACCATATATTTT. Its protein is CASSPLRTGGSGNTIYF.

This clonotype was seen a few times. The CDR3 DNA follows: TGTGCCAGCAGCCAAGGACAGTTGAACTCCTATAATTCACCCCTCCACTTT. Its protein product is CASSQGQLNSYNSPLHF. V and J are TRBV7-2 and TRBJ1-6; D is perhaps TRBD1 (6 bases). V was cut by 5 bases and J by 0 bases, with 14 bases left in between. Per germline, CDR1 SGHTA and CDR2 FQGNSA. This CDR3 region has 17 residues.

The chain has TRBV5-5 and TRBJ1-2, with D unresolved. CDR3 length equals 12 residues. CDR1 and CDR2 (germline): SGHKS, YYEKEE (reference sequence). Trimming stripped 4 bases from V and 8 bases from J, with 12 bases between. CDR3 coding DNA: TGTGCCAGCAGCCCGGGCCTCTGGGGCTACACCTTC. Its protein product is CASSPGLWGYTF.

This chain uses TRBV11-2 with TRBJ2-2, with 7 bases lining up with TRBD1. CDR3 size: 13 residues. Germline CDR1 reads SGHAT; CDR2 reads FQNNGV. The V and J ends lost 5 bases and 7 bases, in that order; junction bases with no gene match: 4. The CDR3 region is CASSNRQGGELFF. Written as DNA, the CDR3 is TGTGCCAGCAGCAATCGACAGGGCGGGGAGCTGTTTTTT.

The chain links TRBV18 to TRBJ1-3, with 12 nucleotides matching TRBD1. The CDR3 loop spans 16 amino acids. The trim removed 3 bases at V and 4 bases at J, leaving 4 bases unmatched. Per germline, CDR1 KGHSH and CDR2 LQKENI. The CDR3 DNA follows: TGTGCCAGCTCACCCCCCGGGACAGGGGGCGGAAACACCATATATTTT. Protein sequence: CASSPPGTGGGNTIYF.

The chain recombines TRBV24-1 with TRBJ2-5; perhaps TRBD2 as D (6 bases). Trimming removed 4 bases from V and 4 bases from J, with 15 bases in between. CDR3 size: 15 residues. From germline, CDR1 is KGHDR and CDR2 SFDVKD. CDR3 sequence (DNA): TGTGCCACCAGTGACTCCGGGGGATTAAGAGAGACCCAGTACTTC. Translated, it gives CATSDSGGLRETQYF.

The J gene is TRBJ2-5, the V gene TRBV6-5, with TRBD1 identical over 11 bases. Near its end, the DNA agrees better with TRBJ2-1, so the J call may be wrong. This CDR3 has 14 residues. Looked up from germline, CDR1 is MNHEY and CDR2 is SVGAGI. The CDR3 here is CASCRDRGCNEQFF. The CDR3 DNA reads as TGTGCCAGCTGCCGGGACAGGGGGTGTAATGAGCAGTTCTTC.

Only a few counts were recorded for this clonotype. The chain has TRBV3-1 and TRBJ2-1; 7 nucleotides match TRBD1. Germline lookup yields CDR1 LGHDT and CDR2 YNNKEL (reference sequence). The junction had 16 bases not matched to a gene; V was cut back by 0 bases and J by 2 bases. The CDR3 is 20 amino acids. The DNA for the CDR3 is TGTGCCAGCAGCCAAGATTCGGCGGACAGGCCACTACCCACCTACAATGAGCAGTTCTTC. Amino acid sequence: CASSQDSADRPLPTYNEQFF.

The V call is TRBV4-2, the J call TRBJ2-1; 8 bases line up with TRBD2. J gave up 2 bases and V 0 bases, and 9 bases lay outside the gene matches. The CDR3 has 18 residues. Germline CDR1 and CDR2: LGHNA and YNFKEQ. CDR3 nucleotide sequence: TGTGCCAGCAGCCAAGATACTAGCGGAAAACCTCCCTACAATGAGCAGTTCTTC. This sequence encodes CASSQDTSGKPPYNEQFF.

The rearrangement uses TRBV6-5 and TRBJ2-7; D ambiguous. This CDR3 region has 13 residues. Per the germline V gene, CDR1 is MNHEY and CDR2 is SVGAGI. V was cut by 0 bases and J by 5 bases, with 8 bases left in between. The CDR3 here is CASSYSNVNEQYF. The CDR3 DNA reads TGTGCCAGCAGTTACTCGAACGTCAACGAGCAGTACTTC.

This chain uses TRBV7-2 with TRBJ2-5, with a possible D match to TRBD1 (5 bases). There are 13 residues in the CDR3. Germline CDR1 SGHTA, CDR2 FQGNSA. Trimming removed 4 bases at V and 5 bases at J, with 11 bases between. The CDR3 nucleotides read TGTGCCAGCAGCTGGACATTAACGGAGACCCAGTACTTC. This gives the protein CASSWTLTETQYF.

There are many counts of this clonotype. The chain uses TRBV27 and TRBJ2-4, with 10 bases matching TRBD2. Germline-derived CDR1 and CDR2 are MNHEY and SMNVEV (reference sequence). This CDR3 region has 15 residues. The junction had 8 bases not matched to a gene; V was cut back by 5 bases and J by 7 bases. The CDR3 is CASSPGGSGRNIQYF. The CDR3 DNA reads as TGTGCCAGCAGTCCGGGAGGTAGCGGGAGGAACATTCAGTACTTC.

This chain joins TRBV21-1 and TRBJ2-7; the DNA was not compared with TRBD2, the D call given in the table. TRBV21-1 represents a pseudogene. The CDR3 is 15 residues long. CDR3 DNA sequence: TGTGCCAGCGAAACGGGGCTAGCGGCCTCCTACGAGCAGTACTTC. Translating it yields CASETGLAASYEQYF.

This clonotype was observed a handful of times. The chain uses TRBV24-1 and TRBJ2-5, with D maybe TRBD2 (6 bases). Germline V lookup: CDR1 KGHDR, CDR2 SFDVKD. Trimming pared 2 bases from V and 4 bases from J, leaving 7 bases between. The CDR3 has 13 residues. The CDR3: CATSDSGRETQYF. The CDR3 bases are TGTGCCACCAGTGATTCCGGGAGAGAGACCCAGTACTTC.

This clonotype has at least ten counts. This chain uses TRBV5-1 with TRBJ2-2; D is possibly TRBD2 (6 bases). Between the trimmed V and J ends, which lost 0 bases and 3 bases, there was a span of 6 bases. Germline-derived CDR1 and CDR2 are SGHRS and YFSETQ. The length of the CDR3 is 14 residues. The CDR3 DNA sequence: TGCGCCAGCAGCTTGGCGGGGGACACCGGGGAGCTGTTTTTT. Encoded protein: CASSLAGDTGELFF. Full variable domain (missing parts from reference TRBV5-1 and TRBJ2-2): KAGVTQTPRYLIKTRGQQVTLSCSPISGHRSVSWYQQTPGQGLQFLFEYFSETQRNKGNFPGRFSGRQFSNSRSEMNVSTLELGDSALYLCASSLAGDTGELFFGEGSRLTVL.

J is TRBJ1-1 and V is TRBV2, with 9 bases lining up with TRBD1. V dropped 6 bases and J dropped 4; count of bases not matched to a gene: 6. Germline CDR1 is SNHLY and CDR2 is FYNNEI. This CDR3 comprises 14 residues. The CDR3 coding sequence is TGTGCCAGCAGCGAAACAGGGGGCATCACTGAAGCTTTCTTT. It is translated as CASSETGGITEAFF.

This clonotype turned up a few times. This chain links TRBV12-3 or TRBV12-4 with TRBJ2-5; maybe TRBD2 (5 bases). The germline V and J ends were trimmed by 1 base and 5 bases, with 14 bases remaining between them. The CDR3 loop spans 15 amino acids. For the CDR3, the DNA is TGTGCCAGCAGTTTAGTGGGAGTCGGGCGGGAGACCCAGTACTTC. This codes for CASSLVGVGRETQYF.